The clone carrying this TCR beta chain came up many times. The data are from a study of T cell repertoires in cytomegalovirus infection. The overall study: CMV infection together with matching HLA type was indicated by public TCR beta signatures.

TCRdb re-derived calls from the reads in MiXCR, one entry per CDR3 protein. The table lists approximately 250,000 distinct CDR3 sequences, 8% to 9.5% of them singletons, with more than 13% in the top ten. The CDR3 has 14 residues. The germline V gene has CDR1 SGHTA and CDR2 FQGNSA. J gave up 5 bases and V 0 bases, and 2 bases lay outside the gene matches. The TCR comes from a human donor in good health (CMV status not recorded). Some clones in this sample may be carry-over from other donors' samples. V is TRBV7-2 and J is TRBJ2-7; 9 positions match TRBD1. Sequenced: PBMCs. CDR3: CASSLARTGDEQYF. CDR3 DNA: TGTGCCAGCAGCTTAGCTAGGACAGGGGACGAGCAGTACTTC.